These T cell receptor beta chains were read from a single sample in a study of blood T cell repertoires in COVID-19. Assay: immunoSEQ multiplex PCR; the TCRdb copy retains only in-frame clones and omits some. The top ten hold approximately 4.7% of the sample, which has 230,000 or so clones, approximately 84% seen once. Specimen: peripheral blood. All receptors come from a middle-aged man with active or convalescent COVID-19. CDR3s include the opening cysteine and the closing phenylalanine or tryptophan. D genes are given only for firm matches. Clone size is shown for a subset of rows, as once, few, many or a class of expanded clone.

clone size,D gene,J gene,V gene,CDR3 DNA,CDR3 protein
-,TRBD1,TRBJ2-5,TRBV3-1/TRBV3-2,TGTGCCAGCAGCCAAACTACAGGGGAGGAGACCCAGTACTTC,CASSQTTGEETQYF
-,TRBD2,TRBJ2-1,TRBV18,TGTGCCAGCTCACTCAAGTTAGCGGGGGGGACGTACAATGAGCAGTTCTTC,CASSLKLAGGTYNEQFF
-,-,TRBJ1-1,TRBV9,TGTGCCAGCAGCCCGTGGACAGTAACGAGGAACACTGAAGCTTTCTTT,CASSPWTVTRNTEAFF
-,-,TRBJ2-1,TRBV4-1,TGCGCCAGCAGCCAACCCGTCCATGGAGGGGGGGATGGCAATGAGCAGTTCTTC,CASSQPVHGGGDGNEQFF
once,-,TRBJ2-1,TRBV14,TGTGCCAGCAGCCAAGACGCGTTTTCGTTAAGAACAGGGAGTTACAATGAGCAGTTCTTC,CASSQDAFSLRTGSYNEQFF
-,TRBD1,TRBJ1-5,TRBV2,TGTGCCAGCAGTGCGTCAGGGGGACAGATCCAGCCCCAGCATTTT,CASSASGGQIQPQHF
-,TRBD2,TRBJ2-7,TRBV25-1,TGTGCCAGCAGTGAACCGGGACTAGCGGAGGAGCAGTACTTC,CASSEPGLAEEQYF
-,-,TRBJ2-1,TRBV19,TGTGCCAGTAGTTCTGGGCAGGTCTGGCGGGAAACTGAGCAGTTCTTC,CASSSGQVWRETEQFF
many,-,TRBJ2-6,TRBV6-1,TGTGCCAGCAGTGAGGGGCGCTCTGGGGCCAACGTCCTGACTTTC,CASSEGRSGANVLTF
once,-,TRBJ1-1,TRBV10-3,TGTGCCATCAGTGAGGGCTCGGGTGGCACTGAAGCTTTCTTT,CAISEGSGGTEAFF
many,-,TRBJ2-1,TRBV7-9,TGTGCCAGCAGCACCCTGGACACGATATACAATGAGCAGTTCTTC,CASSTLDTIYNEQFF
-,-,TRBJ1-4,TRBV7-2,TGTGCCAGCGCCTCGGTAGGGGGGGACAATGAAAAACTGTTTTTT,CASASVGGDNEKLFF
few,-,TRBJ1-1,TRBV29-1,TGCAGCGTTGAAGAACAGATGAACACTGAAGCTTTCTTT,CSVEEQMNTEAFF
-,TRBD1,TRBJ2-7,TRBV3-1/TRBV3-2,TGTGCCAGCAGCACGAGGGGACAGCTAAGTCCTAGCGAGCAGTACTTC,CASSTRGQLSPSEQYF
few,-,TRBJ1-2,TRBV5-1,TGCGCCAGCAGTTTACAGGGATTAGACTATGGCTACACCTTC,CASSLQGLDYGYTF
-,-,TRBJ2-5,TRBV23-1,TGCGCCAGCAGTCAACCGGGGGTTTTGAGGCCTGAGACCCAGTACTTC,CASSQPGVLRPETQYF
once,-,TRBJ2-1,TRBV6-1,TGTGCCAGCAGTGACCGGGGGACCTCCAATGAGCAGTTCTTC,CASSDRGTSNEQFF
-,-,TRBJ1-1,TRBV9,TGTGCCAGCAGCGTAGGTCCTTTCCAGACGGGGGACACTGAAGCTTTCTTT,CASSVGPFQTGDTEAFF
-,-,TRBJ2-5,TRBV6-1,TGTGCCAGCAGTGAAGGGGGACAAGCTCAAGAGACCCAGTACTTC,CASSEGGQAQETQYF
-,-,TRBJ2-3,TRBV5-1,TGCGCCAGCAGCTCAAGCGGTAGCACAGATACGCAGTATTTT,CASSSSGSTDTQYF
-,-,TRBJ1-6,TRBV15,TGTGCCACCAGCAGAGCCGGGGGGGGATCACCCCTCCACTTT,CATSRAGGGSPLHF
-,-,TRBJ1-1,TRBV7-8,TGTGCCAGCAGCGGCCAGAGGGCGCGGAACACTGAAGCTTTCTTT,CASSGQRARNTEAFF
-,TRBD2,TRBJ2-5,TRBV19,TGTGCCAGTAGTATTACGAGTGGCGGGGGTTGGACAGAGACCCAGTACTTC,CASSITSGGGWTETQYF
few,TRBD1,TRBJ1-4,TRBV19,TGTGCCAGTAGTACTGGGGACAGCCTTAATGAAAAACTGTTTTTT,CASSTGDSLNEKLFF
-,TRBD2,TRBJ2-7,TRBV19,TGTGCCAGTTCCGGGGACTACTACGAGCAGTACTTC,CASSGDYYEQYF
-,TRBD2,TRBJ2-7,TRBV27,TGTGCCAGCAGTTTACGCCCGGGGGGGACCCACTACGAGCAGTACTTC,CASSLRPGGTHYEQYF
-,-,TRBJ2-3,TRBV9,TGTGCCAGCAGCCGCATAGGAGGCACAGATACGCAGTATTTT,CASSRIGGTDTQYF
-,-,TRBJ1-2,TRBV25-1,TGTGCCAGCACCTCGATGGGGCTTGGCTACACCTTC,CASTSMGLGYTF
-,-,TRBJ1-3,TRBV11-1,TGTGCCAGCAGCTTAGACAACTCTGGAAACACCATATATTTT,CASSLDNSGNTIYF
-,-,TRBJ1-1,TRBV28,TGTGCCAGCACCCGGGCAGGGGTGAACACTGAAGCTTTCTTT,CASTRAGVNTEAFF
-,TRBD1,TRBJ2-4,TRBV19,TGTGCCAGTAGTTCGCCGGGACAGGGAAACATTCAGTACTTC,CASSSPGQGNIQYF
-,-,TRBJ2-1,TRBV7-2,TGTGCCAGCAGCCCCTGGGCGGGGCATGGGCAGTTCTTC,CASSPWAGHGQFF
-,TRBD1,TRBJ1-3,TRBV5-4,TGTGCCAGCAGCTTGGCCGGGACAGAAGGAAACACCATATATTTT,CASSLAGTEGNTIYF
-,TRBD2,TRBJ2-1,TRBV19,TGTGCCAGTACCCAACTAGCGGGGGAAAATGAGCAGTTCTTC,CASTQLAGENEQFF
-,TRBD2,TRBJ2-1,TRBV5-1,TGCGCCAGCAGCCCGGTGGGACTAGTAGACAATGAGCAGTTCTTC,CASSPVGLVDNEQFF
-,TRBD1,TRBJ2-1,TRBV27,TGTGCTAGGTGGCCGGACAGGGCCTACAATGAGCAGTTCTTC,CARWPDRAYNEQFF
-,-,TRBJ1-1,TRBV3-1/TRBV3-2,TGTGCCAGCAGTCGGACAGTCAGTGTGAACACTGAAGCTTTCTTT,CASSRTVSVNTEAFF
-,TRBD2,TRBJ2-1,TRBV7-8,TGTGCCAGCAGCTTAGTAGGACTAGCGGGCCTGGGGAATGAGCAGTTCTTC,CASSLVGLAGLGNEQFF
few,-,TRBJ1-2,TRBV27,TGTGCCAGCAGTTTGGCCGCATATAACTATGGCTACACCTTC,CASSLAAYNYGYTF